Listed here are 29 T cell receptor beta chains from one sample, sequenced in a study of blood T cell dynamics during melanoma immunotherapy (dated by TCRdb to about 2020). Interpreted using the paper, the time point label stands for: week 3, after first cycle of checkpoint inhibitor. Libraries were made using the immunoSEQ multiplex PCR assay. TCRdb mirrors the immuneACCESS table, restricted to in-frame sequences. Some clones are absent from its copies; in checked studies, under half trace to an unresolved V gene, and the reason for the others is unknown. This sample is represented by some 9,800 clones; about nine tenths of them were singletons. The ten largest clones capture more than 4% of the sample. Sequences were derived from blood, sampled from a patient treated with checkpoint blockade. The origin of the receptors is a human donor with melanoma.

The chain has TRBV15 and TRBJ2-1; D is possibly TRBD2 (5 bases). This CDR3 is 13 amino acids long. CDR1 is LNHNV, CDR2 YYDKDF, per germline (reference sequence). V lost 2 bases and J lost 7, with 9 bases in between. The CDR3 is CATSRTLVNEQFF. The CDR3 DNA is TGTGCCACCAGCAGAACACTAGTAAATGAGCAGTTCTTC. The variable domain in full, completed from reference TRBV15 and TRBJ2-1, reads DAMVIQNPRYQVTQFGKPVTLSCSQTLNHNVMYWYQQKSSQAPKLLFHYYDKDFNNEADTPDNFQSRRPNTSFCFLDIRSPGLGDTAMYLCATSRTLVNEQFFGPGTRLTVL.

V is TRBV25-1 and J is TRBJ1-6, with D possibly being TRBD1 (5 bases). Germline V gene data show CDR1 as MGHDK and CDR2 as SYGVNS. CDR3 size: 14 residues. V was pared by 2 bases and J by 9 bases, with 11 bases between. The CDR3 sequence is CASSERQGSSPLHF. The CDR3 nucleotides read TGTGCCAGCAGTGAACGGCAGGGTAGTTCACCCCTCCACTTT.

This sequence joins TRBV27 and TRBJ1-6; D is perhaps TRBD1 (6 bases). The CDR3 runs 14 residues. V was pared by 5 bases and J by 6 bases, with 11 bases between. Looked up from germline, CDR1 is MNHEY and CDR2 is SMNVEV (reference sequence). This CDR3 is CASSRTDINSPLHF. CDR3 nucleotides: TGTGCCAGCAGTCGGACAGACATTAATTCACCCCTCCACTTT.

The chain couples TRBV7-9 to TRBJ1-2; 8 bases are a match to TRBD1. Trimming took 0 bases from V and 13 from J; bases not matched to a gene: 7. The CDR3 spans 13 residues. Germline V gives CDR1 SEHNR, CDR2 FQNEAQ (reference sequence). For the CDR3, the DNA is TGTGCCAGCAGCTTAGCTGCCAGGGGGCATATCACCTTC. It translates to CASSLAARGHITF.

The V gene is TRBV6-6, the J gene TRBJ1-2; the D is unclear. The germline gives CDR1 MNHNY, CDR2 SVGAGI (reference sequence). V was trimmed by 0 bases and J by 0 bases, leaving 11 bases between them. The CDR3 contains 16 residues. This chain's CDR3 is CASSYSSRMTNYGYTF. The CDR3 nucleotides read TGTGCCAGCAGTTACTCGAGTCGGATGACTAACTATGGCTACACCTTC.

The chain couples TRBV5-5 to TRBJ2-1; D could derive from TRBD1 or TRBD2 (5 bases each). The CDR3 sequence is 17 residues long. V lost 0 bases and J 3 bases, leaving 16 bases between the germline ends. Per germline, CDR1 SGHKS and CDR2 YYEKEE (reference sequence). CDR3 amino acids: CASSLGLGTRRYNEQFF. The CDR3 DNA reads as TGTGCCAGCAGCTTGGGGTTGGGGACCCGGCGCTACAATGAGCAGTTCTTC. Together with reference TRBV5-5 and TRBJ2-1, the CDR3 gives the full variable domain: DAGVTQSPTHLIKTRGQQVTLRCSPISGHKSVSWYQQVLGQGPQFIFQYYEKEERGRGNFPDRFSARQFPNYSSELNVNALLLGDSALYLCASSLGLGTRRYNEQFFGPGTRLTVL.

V and J are TRBV28 and TRBJ1-2; D is ambiguous. This CDR3 comprises 15 residues. V shed 3 bases and J shed 3 bases, with 14 bases lying between them. Germline lookup yields CDR1 MDHEN and CDR2 SYDVKM. The CDR3 region is CASSLSQHDYYGYTF. CDR3 DNA: TGTGCCAGCAGTTTGTCTCAGCACGACTACTATGGCTACACCTTC.

The V call is TRBV15, the J call TRBJ2-1; D call uncertain. Trimming shortened V by 5 bases and J by 5 bases, and 7 bases separated the two germline ends. Germline values: CDR1 LNHNV, CDR2 YYDKDF (reference sequence). The CDR3 contains 12 residues. The CDR3 sequence: CATSPGDNEQFF. The CDR3 region has the DNA TGTGCCACCAGCCCCGGAGACAATGAGCAGTTCTTC.

This clone came up once. The V gene is TRBV25-1, the J gene TRBJ1-4; D gene unclear. The CDR3 runs to 11 residues. V lost 4 bases and J lost 6, with 3 bases in between. Germline CDR1 MGHDK, CDR2 SYGVNS. The CDR3 here is CASSGYEKLFF. CDR3 nucleotides: TGTGCCAGCAGTGGGTATGAAAAACTGTTTTTT.

As DNA, the CDR3 is TGTGCCAGCCAAAAAGACCAGATTCAAGAGACCCAGTACTTC. It encodes CASQKDQIQETQYF. This rearrangement joins TRBV6-1 to TRBJ2-5; D unresolved. The CDR3 extends over 14 amino acids. V lost 8 bases, J lost 2 bases, and 15 bases lay in between. Germline loops: CDR1 MNHNS, CDR2 SASEGT.

V and J are TRBV19 and TRBJ1-1; 8 bases align to TRBD1. The CDR3 has 15 amino acids. Germline V gene lookup returns CDR1 LNHDA and CDR2 SQIVND (reference sequence). J gave up 4 bases and V 5 bases, and 9 bases lay outside the gene matches. The CDR3 is CASSSPRGLGTEAFF. The CDR3 bases are TGTGCCAGTAGTTCCCCCAGGGGGCTTGGCACTGAAGCTTTCTTT.

The V and J genes are TRBV27 and TRBJ2-7, with TRBD1 identical over 11 bases. After removal of 3 bases from V and 3 bases from J, the junction contained 10 bases not matched to a gene. CDR1 is MNHEY and CDR2 is SMNVEV in the germline V gene (reference sequence). CDR3 length: 17 residues. The DNA of the CDR3 is TGTGCCAGCAGTTTGAGACCACCGGGACAGGGGGGCTACGAGCAGTACTTC. It is translated as CASSLRPPGQGGYEQYF.

This sequence joins TRBV7-6 and TRBJ2-7, with TRBD1 matching 11 bases. Germline CDR1 reads SGHVS; CDR2 reads FNYEAQ. The CDR3 runs to 15 residues. The junction had 7 bases not matched to a gene; V was cut back by 6 bases and J by 3 bases. For the CDR3, the DNA is TGTGCCAGCAGGCCCGGGACAGGGGGGTTCTACGAGCAGTACTTC. Translated, it gives CASRPGTGGFYEQYF.

This clone was seen a single time. CDR3 sequence (DNA): TGTGCCAGCAGCCCGGGACAGGGGTATTCCAACGTCCTGACTTTC. Encoded protein: CASSPGQGYSNVLTF. V usage is TRBV6-4 and J usage is TRBJ2-6, with 10 bases matching TRBD1. Trimming at V came to 6 bases and at J to 8 bases, leaving 7 bases not matched to a gene. This CDR3 spans 15 amino acids. Germline V lookup: CDR1 MRHNA, CDR2 SNTAGT.

The chain carries TRBV10-1 and TRBJ2-7; D perhaps matches TRBD2 (5 bases). This CDR3 comprises 15 residues. From germline, CDR1 is WNHNN and CDR2 SYGVQD (reference sequence). Between the trimmed V and J ends, which lost 6 bases and 2 bases, there was a span of 17 bases. CDR3 sequence reads: CASSEGRTGTYEQYF. The CDR3 DNA reads as TGCGCCAGCAGCGAAGGGAGAACTGGGACCTACGAGCAGTACTTC.

This chain links TRBV19 with TRBJ1-1; tentatively, D is TRBD1 (5 bases). Germline loops: CDR1 LNHDA, CDR2 SQIVND (reference sequence). Trimming took off 1 base at V and 8 bases at J, with 11 bases between the two ends. The CDR3 totals 13 residues. In DNA form, the CDR3 reads TGTGCCAGTAGTATAGGGGGACGGTTAGAAGCTTTCTTT. This gives the protein CASSIGGRLEAFF. The full variable domain, completed using reference TRBV19 and TRBJ1-1, is DGGITQSPKYLFRKEGQNVTLSCEQNLNHDAMYWYRQDPGQGLRLIYYSQIVNDFQKGDIAEGYSVSREKKESFPLTVTSAQKNPTAFYLCASSIGGRLEAFFGQGTRLTVV.

The chain has TRBV4-2 and TRBJ2-1, with D unclear. V lost 0 bases to trimming and J lost 8 bases, with 8 bases between them. Germline V gene sequence: CDR1 LGHNA, CDR2 YNFKEQ. This CDR3 is built from 13 residues. The CDR3 DNA follows: TGTGCCAGCAGCCAAGATTATAAGGATGAGCAGTTCTTC. It codes for CASSQDYKDEQFF.

The chain employs TRBV7-2 and TRBJ1-1; 8 nucleotides match TRBD1. The V gene's germline CDR1 is SGHTA and CDR2 FQGNSA. V trimming: 4 bases; J trimming: 11 bases; junction bases outside the gene matches: 9. This CDR3 is 13 amino acids long. CDR3 amino acids: CASSYPRGRRAFF. CDR3 DNA sequence: TGTGCCAGCAGCTACCCCAGGGGGCGGCGGGCTTTCTTT.

This clone was seen only once. This chain joins TRBV7-2 and TRBJ1-6, with D perhaps matching TRBD1 (5 bases). Per the germline V gene, CDR1 is SGHTA and CDR2 is FQGNSA. The CDR3 totals 15 residues. V was clipped by 1 base and J by 8 bases, with 12 bases between them. The chain's CDR3 is CASSLVRGMDSPLHF. The CDR3 region has the DNA TGTGCCAGCAGCTTAGTTCGGGGCATGGATTCACCCCTCCACTTT.

This clone came up a few times. This chain connects TRBV18 to TRBJ2-5; possibly TRBD2 for D (5 bases). This CDR3 contains 16 residues. The germline CDR1 and CDR2 sequences are KGHSH and LQKENI. V was shortened by 4 bases and J by 7 bases, with 22 bases between the two germline ends. CDR3 protein: CASSLTQAGGLWTQYF. The DNA of the CDR3 is TGTGCCAGCTCACTCACCCAGGCGGGTGGACTGTGGACCCAGTACTTC. The full variable domain, with the rest looked up from reference TRBV18 and TRBJ2-5, is NAGVMQNPRHLVRRRGQEARLRCSPMKGHSHVYWYRQLPEEGLKFMVYLQKENIIDESGMPKERFSAEFPKEGPSILRIQQVVRGDSAAYFCASSLTQAGGLWTQYFGPGTRLLVL.

This clone appeared a single time. The chain is built from TRBV30 and TRBJ2-5; TRBD2 matches at 14 bases. Trimming removed 3 bases from V and 3 bases from J; junction bases left unmatched: 6. This CDR3 spans 16 amino acids. Germline CDR1 and CDR2: GTSNPN and SVGIG (reference sequence). The CDR3 loop reads CAWSEGTSGREETQYF. Here the CDR3 DNA reads TGTGCCTGGAGCGAAGGGACTAGCGGGAGAGAAGAGACCCAGTACTTC.

This clone was detected a few times. The rearrangement uses TRBV16 and TRBJ2-7, with 7 bases that match TRBD1. The J segment lost 1 base and the V segment lost 5 bases, leaving 5 bases of the junction unmatched. This CDR3 is built from 14 residues. Germline V gene lookup returns CDR1 KGHSY and CDR2 FQNENV. CDR3 DNA sequence: TGTGCCAGCAGCAGCCGGGACAGATCCTACGAGCAGTACTTC. This encodes CASSSRDRSYEQYF.

The chain is built from TRBV5-6 and TRBJ1-5; 8 bases agree with TRBD1. CDR1 is SGHDT and CDR2 is YYEEEE in the germline V gene. Trimming took 4 bases from V and 0 from J; bases not matched to a gene: 12. CDR3 length equals 18 residues. CDR3: CASSAPRTGLTSNQPQHF. CDR3 nucleotide sequence: TGTGCCAGCAGCGCTCCCAGGACAGGGCTAACTAGCAATCAGCCCCAGCATTTT.

This chain joins TRBV6-5 and TRBJ1-3; D ambiguous. Trimming took 7 bases from V and 1 from J, leaving 8 bases between them. Germline values: CDR1 MNHEY, CDR2 SVGAGI. This CDR3 has 13 amino acids. The CDR3 DNA reads as TGTGCCAGCATAGTCCGTTCTGGAAACACCATATATTTT. It encodes CASIVRSGNTIYF.

J is TRBJ1-5 and V is TRBV9; a weak D match, TRBD1 (5 bases). The germline gives CDR1 SGDLS, CDR2 YYNGEE. This CDR3 comprises 13 residues. V lost 3 bases and J 9 bases, leaving 13 bases between the germline ends. The CDR3 here is CASSAYQGGPQHF. As DNA, the CDR3 is TGTGCCAGCAGCGCCTACCAGGGAGGGCCCCAGCATTTT.

This sequence joins TRBV23-1 and TRBJ1-1; weak D call: TRBD1 (5 bases). TRBV23-1 is an ORF; its function is uncertain. This CDR3 region has 18 residues. With 0 bases removed from V and 0 bases from J, the gap between germline ends came to 17 bases. CDR3: CASSQSRETEGLNTEAFF. Here the CDR3 DNA reads TGCGCCAGCAGTCAATCTAGGGAGACAGAGGGTCTGAACACTGAAGCTTTCTTT.

The J gene is TRBJ2-7, the V gene TRBV7-6; unclear D gene. The germline gives CDR1 SGHVS, CDR2 FNYEAQ. This CDR3 is built from 11 residues. The V end was cut by 3 bases, the J end by 5 bases, with 5 bases between. DNA of the CDR3: TGTGCCAGCAGCTTCGGCCACGAGCAGTACTTC. It is translated as CASSFGHEQYF.

This chain uses TRBV9 with TRBJ1-2; D possibly corresponds to TRBD1 (6 bases). The CDR3 runs to 15 residues. The V gene lost 0 bases and the J gene lost 5 bases, with 14 bases spanning the gap. Germline lookup yields CDR1 SGDLS and CDR2 YYNGEE. The CDR3 protein is CASSVVQGGRYGYTF. CDR3 bases: TGTGCCAGCAGCGTAGTACAGGGCGGGCGGTATGGCTACACCTTC.

This chain connects TRBV29-1 to TRBJ2-1, with D perhaps being TRBD1 or TRBD2 (5 bases each). Germline V CDR1 and CDR2: SQVTM, ANQGSEA. Trimming pared 7 bases from V and 5 bases from J, leaving 27 bases between. This CDR3 region has 17 residues. CDR3 DNA sequence: TGCAGCGCTATTTGGCCCCTATTGGGGGAGAGGGACAATGAGCAGTTCTTC. Encoded protein: CSAIWPLLGERDNEQFF.